This TCR beta chain comes out of a study of CD8+CD57+ T cells in acquired aplastic anemia. Background on the study: Where healthy donors were concerned, CD4+ cells averaged approximately 11 million reads. General study findings and limits: Researchers reported that CD8+ Simpson's diversity was not significantly different in patients versus controls. Patients and controls turned out to have 25 to 35 CD8+ CDR3 sequences in common.

Regarding this clonotype: Its antigen remains unidentified. A read error is possible here, since a much larger clone lies one base away.

Profiles of TCR beta VDJ and CDR3 were generated from a genomic DNA template. A single record per CDR3 protein comes from TCRdb applying MiXCR to the reads. The repertoire has about 220,000 distinct CDR3 sequences, about a third of them found once; the top ten carry 1% to 1.3%. CDR3 length equals 16 residues. Germline CDR1 SNHLY, CDR2 FYNNEI. Trimming took 10 bases from V and 4 from J, leaving 23 bases between them. The clonotype comes from a human donor in good health, serving as a control. The material sequenced was sorted CD4+, CD8+, or CD8+CD57+ T cells (not recorded which) from PBMCs. J is TRBJ2-1 and V is TRBV2; D unclear. The CDR3 here is CANHPPAVSSYNEQFF. The CDR3 region has the DNA TGTGCCAACCACCCACCGGCTGTCTCCTCGTACAATGAGCAGTTCTTC. Filled out from reference TRBV2 and TRBJ2-1, the complete variable domain reads EPEVTQTPSHQVTQMGQEVILRCVPISNHLYFYWYRQILGQKVEFLVSFYNNEISEKSEIFDDQFSVERPDGSNFTLKIRSTKLEDSAMYFCANHPPAVSSYNEQFFGPGTRLTVL.